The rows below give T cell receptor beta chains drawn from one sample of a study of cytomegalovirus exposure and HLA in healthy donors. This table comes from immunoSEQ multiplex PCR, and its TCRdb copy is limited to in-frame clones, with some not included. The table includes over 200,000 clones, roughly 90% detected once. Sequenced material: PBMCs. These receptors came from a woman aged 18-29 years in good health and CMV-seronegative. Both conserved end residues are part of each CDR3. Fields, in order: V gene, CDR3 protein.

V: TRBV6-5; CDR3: CASSYSTDNYGYTF
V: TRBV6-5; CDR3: CASRDRGLHGYTF
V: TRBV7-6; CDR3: CASSVQENQPQHF
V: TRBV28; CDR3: CASSLFLGTDSYEQYF
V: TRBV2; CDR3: CASRQGGTDTQYF
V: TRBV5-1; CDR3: CASSRSLTGNYGYTF
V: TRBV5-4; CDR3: CASSLYGQGVYEQYF
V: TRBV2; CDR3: CASGLAGGLYTQYF
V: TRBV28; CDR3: CASSLLDKNTGELFF
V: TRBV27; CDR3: CASSRAGGPYNEQFF
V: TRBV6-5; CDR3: CASRIDRASYNEQFF
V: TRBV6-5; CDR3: CASSPDISYGYTF
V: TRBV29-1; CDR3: CSVVVRGGYTF
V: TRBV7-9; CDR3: CASSSGLAGESSYEQYF
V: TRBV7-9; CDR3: CASSLARQGLGTEAFF
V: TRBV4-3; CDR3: CASSQARGMNTEAFF
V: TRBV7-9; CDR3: CASSLPRAGTGIF
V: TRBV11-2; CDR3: CASNSGTGELEQFF
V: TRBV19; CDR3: CASSIRGGGTEAFF
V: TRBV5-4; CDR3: CASSLDRGWYGYTF
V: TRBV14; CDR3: CASSQDMTSGGISTDTQYF
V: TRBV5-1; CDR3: CASSLSPSGEGETQYF
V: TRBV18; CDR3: CASSPLAGAVTDTQYF
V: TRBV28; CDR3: CASSSTGLSTDTQYF
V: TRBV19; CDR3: CASSTGRAGNTIYF
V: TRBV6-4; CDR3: CASSVGTGGDEQFF
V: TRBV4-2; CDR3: CASSQVGFRGNTGELFF
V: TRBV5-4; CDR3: CASSLTGNNEQFF
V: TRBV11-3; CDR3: CASSPGREVVNEQFF
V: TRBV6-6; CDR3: CASSTGINQPQHF
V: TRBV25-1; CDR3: CASATGWGTEAFF
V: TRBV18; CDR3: CASSPPGFVYGYTF
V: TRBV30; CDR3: CAWSVGGSSYEQYF
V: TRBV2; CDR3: CASMRGSTQPQHF
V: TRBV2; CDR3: CATTRDIYSPLHF